A selection of T cell receptor beta chains follows, all from one sample in a study of blood T cells in healthy people across ages. TCRdb passed the 5' RACE reads through MiXCR, listing each CDR3 protein once. There are over 500,000 distinct CDR3 sequences in the sample; roughly a quarter occur only once, and 3% to 4% lies in the top ten. The sample also formed part of further work on T cells of mothers and their children.

Sequencing input: blood. The receptors originated from a boy between 2 and 15 years old in good health. Both conserved end residues are part of each CDR3. Each record gives: J gene, V gene, D gene, clone size, CDR3 protein, CDR3 DNA. A D gene is named only where the DNA matches it firmly. Clone size is not always given. Where it is, it says once, few, many or a class for expanded clones.

>TRBJ1-2|TRBV12-3/TRBV12-4|-|many
CASRSQGREYDGYTF
TGTGCCAGCAGGTCACAGGGAAGGGAATACGATGGCTACACCTTC
>TRBJ2-1|TRBV29-1|-|-
CSVGYGTLSYNEQFF
TGCAGCGTTGGCTACGGGACCCTATCCTACAATGAGCAGTTCTTC
>TRBJ2-3|TRBV10-3|-|many
CAIRSSTDTQYF
TGTGCCATCAGAAGTAGCACAGATACGCAGTATTTT
>TRBJ2-1|TRBV20-1|-|-
CSARDRVSGQFF
TGCAGTGCTAGAGATCGAGTTAGCGGGCAGTTCTTC
>TRBJ1-1|TRBV3-1|-|few
CASSRQWGRGTEAFF
TGTGCCAGCAGCCGACAGTGGGGGCGCGGCACTGAAGCTTTCTTT
>TRBJ2-7|TRBV27|-|few
CASSALLGGYEQYF
TGTGCCAGCAGTGCCCTCCTTGGGGGCTACGAGCAGTACTTC
>TRBJ2-5|TRBV11-2|TRBD2|few
CASSLARLAGRETQYF
TGTGCCAGCAGCTTAGCCCGTTTAGCGGGGCGAGAGACCCAGTACTTC
>TRBJ2-2|TRBV6-6|-|few
CASSYSGFTGELFF
TGTGCCAGCAGTTACTCCGGCTTCACCGGGGAGCTGTTTTTT
>TRBJ2-7|TRBV7-9|TRBD1|-
CASSSQGADYEQYF
TGTGCCAGCAGCTCCCAGGGGGCAGACTACGAGCAGTACTTC
>TRBJ2-3|TRBV29-1|-|-
CSVDREYTDTQYF
TGCAGCGTTGACCGGGAGTACACAGATACGCAGTATTTT
>TRBJ1-4|TRBV27|TRBD1|-
CASRGQVLNEKLFF
TGTGCCAGCAGGGGACAGGTCCTTAATGAAAAACTGTTTTTT
>TRBJ2-1|TRBV19|TRBD2|few
CASSRVAGDRGEQFF
TGTGCCAGTAGTAGGGTAGCGGGAGACCGAGGTGAGCAGTTCTTC
>TRBJ2-3|TRBV11-2|TRBD2|-
CASSLRPFMSGRVVTDTQYF
TGTGCCAGCAGCTTAAGGCCCTTTATGAGCGGGAGGGTGGTTACAGATACGCAGTATTTT
>TRBJ2-6|TRBV10-3|-|-
CAISPRGAGSGANVLTF
TGTGCCATCAGCCCCAGGGGGGCGGGCTCTGGGGCCAACGTCCTGACTTTC
>TRBJ2-3|TRBV11-2|-|once
CASSPPSWAQYF
TGTGCCAGCAGCCCACCGTCGTGGGCGCAGTATTTT
>TRBJ2-1|TRBV5-6|TRBD2|-
CASSLGPLQRERDTYNEQFF
TGTGCCAGCAGCCTAGGGCCTCTCCAGCGGGAGAGGGACACCTACAATGAGCAGTTCTTC
>TRBJ1-3|TRBV10-1|TRBD1|few
CASSAGTGNSGNTIYF
TGCGCCAGCAGTGCCGGGACAGGGAACTCTGGAAACACCATATATTTT
>TRBJ2-5|TRBV15|-|few
CATSRLREFAETQYF
TGTGCCACCAGCAGACTCAGGGAATTTGCAGAGACCCAGTACTTC
>TRBJ2-3|TRBV12-3/TRBV12-4|-|-
CASSLGRDNTDTQYF
TGTGCCAGCAGTTTGGGGAGGGACAACACAGATACGCAGTATTTT
>TRBJ2-5|TRBV6-2/TRBV6-3|TRBD1|-
CASSYARTGYQETQYF
TGTGCCAGCAGTTACGCACGGACAGGGTATCAAGAGACCCAGTACTTC
>TRBJ2-6|TRBV7-9|TRBD2|-
CASSLLAGAASGANVLTF
TGTGCCAGCAGCTTACTAGCGGGGGCGGCCTCTGGGGCCAACGTCCTGACTTTC
>TRBJ1-2|TRBV29-1|-|-
CSVELSRSYGYTF
TGCAGCGTTGAGCTCAGCAGATCATATGGCTACACCTTC
>TRBJ2-5|TRBV6-6|-|few
CASSSRLGAQGETQYF
TGTGCCAGCAGTTCGCGTCTCGGGGCCCAGGGGGAGACCCAGTACTTC
>TRBJ2-7|TRBV7-6|TRBD2|many
CASSQTTSGVLQYF
TGTGCCAGCAGCCAAACGACTAGCGGCGTCTTGCAGTACTTC
>TRBJ2-5|TRBV6-5|TRBD2|few
CASSNSGGVETQYF
TGTGCCAGCAGTAACTCCGGGGGGGTTGAGACCCAGTACTTC
>TRBJ1-5|TRBV12-3/TRBV12-4|TRBD1|-
CASSTGVQPQHF
TGTGCCAGCAGCACAGGGGTACAGCCCCAGCATTTT
>TRBJ2-3|TRBV5-1|-|few
CASSLDSTSTDTQYF
TGCGCCAGCAGCTTGGACTCCACTTCCACAGATACGCAGTATTTT
>TRBJ2-1|TRBV12-3/TRBV12-4|TRBD2|few
CASSSGGTSGYNEQFF
TGTGCCAGCAGTTCGGGGGGGACTAGCGGGTACAATGAGCAGTTCTTC
>TRBJ2-4|TRBV20-1|-|-
CSAAREAGNIQYF
TGCAGTGCGGCCCGAGAAGCGGGAAACATTCAGTACTTC
>TRBJ1-2|TRBV12-3/TRBV12-4|TRBD1|-
CASSSEPRQGGHRYTF
TGTGCCAGCAGTTCCGAGCCCCGACAGGGGGGCCATCGCTACACCTTC
>TRBJ2-3|TRBV7-2|-|few
CASSVSNTQYF
TGTGCCAGCAGCGTTAGCAATACGCAGTATTTT
>TRBJ2-5|TRBV29-1|-|-
CSTLRHAGETQYF
TGCAGCACCCTGCGTCACGCAGGGGAGACCCAGTACTTC
>TRBJ2-7|TRBV7-9|-|many
CASSLGRNPTKQYF
TGTGCCAGCAGCTTAGGTAGGAATCCTACGAAGCAGTACTTC
>TRBJ2-5|TRBV7-9|-|few
CASSLEVSSAKTQYF
TGTGCCAGCAGCTTAGAAGTCTCCTCGGCAAAGACCCAGTACTTC
>TRBJ2-1|TRBV30|TRBD2|once
CAWSELAGPIYNEQFF
TGTGCCTGGAGTGAGCTAGCGGGGCCTATATACAATGAGCAGTTCTTC
>TRBJ2-1|TRBV29-1|TRBD1|few
CSVARDRVLF
TGCAGCGTTGCTCGGGACAGGGTTCTCTTC
>TRBJ1-2|TRBV3-1|-|-
CASSQDGGQIYGYTF
TGTGCCAGCAGCCAAGATGGAGGCCAGATCTATGGCTACACCTTC
>TRBJ1-4|TRBV20-1|-|few
CSARDTGWNEKLFF
TGCAGTGCTAGAGATACAGGGTGGAATGAAAAACTGTTTTTT
>TRBJ1-5|TRBV6-2/TRBV6-3|-|few
CASNNALGVQPQHF
TGTGCCAGCAACAACGCTTTGGGTGTTCAGCCCCAGCATTTT
>TRBJ2-1|TRBV9|-|few
CASSVAMGHGTLVGDEQFF
TGTGCCAGCAGCGTAGCCATGGGGCACGGGACTCTCGTCGGGGATGAGCAGTTCTTC
>TRBJ2-1|TRBV14|TRBD2|few
CASSQVLAGGLEQFF
TGTGCCAGCAGCCAAGTACTAGCGGGAGGTCTTGAGCAGTTCTTC
>TRBJ2-7|TRBV28|TRBD1|-
CASSSPTGPYEQYF
TGTGCCAGCAGTTCCCCGACAGGGCCATACGAGCAGTACTTC
>TRBJ1-1|TRBV28|TRBD1|-
CASKRGGGAGTEAFF
TGTGCCAGCAAGCGAGGGGGCGGCGCGGGCACTGAAGCTTTCTTT
>TRBJ2-5|TRBV20-1|-|-
CSALVGLGETQYF
TGCAGTGCCCTCGTGGGGCTAGGGGAGACCCAGTACTTC
>TRBJ1-6|TRBV6-5|-|-
CASSYGRGNSPLHF
TGTGCCAGCAGTTACGGCAGGGGTAATTCACCCCTCCACTTT
>TRBJ2-2|TRBV12-3/TRBV12-4|TRBD2|few
CASWRGGTGELFF
TGTGCCAGCTGGCGGGGGGGGACCGGGGAGCTGTTTTTT
>TRBJ2-1|TRBV15|-|few
CATSSARVLLYNERFF
TGTGCCACCAGCAGTGCCCGGGTCCTGCTCTACAATGAGCGGTTCTTC
>TRBJ2-5|TRBV10-3|TRBD2|-
CAISGSGEKETQYF
TGTGCCATCAGTGGTAGCGGGGAAAAAGAGACCCAGTACTTC
>TRBJ1-1|TRBV7-9|-|few
CASSLGFIAVNTEAFF
TGTGCCAGCAGCTTAGGATTTATAGCGGTGAACACTGAAGCTTTCTTT
>TRBJ1-2|TRBV27|-|few
CASSPIMGGEDYGYTF
TGTGCCAGCAGTCCAATAATGGGGGGTGAGGACTATGGCTACACCTTC
>TRBJ2-5|TRBV4-3|-|-
CASSQGGTRGRETQYF
TGCGCCAGCAGCCAAGGGGGAACACGGGGCCGGGAGACCCAGTACTTC
>TRBJ1-3|TRBV10-3|TRBD1|-
CAISGTGRSGNTIYF
TGTGCCATCAGTGGGACAGGGAGATCTGGAAACACCATATATTTT
>TRBJ2-3|TRBV5-1|TRBD1|-
CASSLTGVISDTQYF
TGCGCCAGCAGCTTGACAGGGGTCATATCAGATACGCAGTATTTT
>TRBJ1-5|TRBV4-1|TRBD1|-
CARQGGDQPQHF
TGCGCCAGACAGGGGGGCGATCAGCCCCAGCATTTT
>TRBJ2-7|TRBV14|TRBD1|few
CASSLLGQRYEQYF
TGTGCCAGCAGCCTCCTGGGACAGCGCTACGAGCAGTACTTC
>TRBJ1-5|TRBV25-1|-|-
CASSDPANPSNQPQHF
TGTGCCAGCAGTGATCCAGCCAACCCTAGCAATCAGCCCCAGCATTTT
>TRBJ2-7|TRBV12-3/TRBV12-4|-|-
CASSLRQDYEQYF
TGTGCCAGCAGTTTACGACAGGACTACGAGCAGTACTTC
>TRBJ2-7|TRBV12-3/TRBV12-4|TRBD2|few
CASSFSSGKYEQYF
TGTGCCAGCAGTTTCTCAAGCGGGAAATACGAGCAGTACTTC
>TRBJ2-4|TRBV3-1|-|few
CASSLSTGPTRAKNIQYF
TGTGCCAGCAGCCTCTCGACAGGACCTACCCGGGCCAAAAACATTCAGTACTTC